This TCR beta chain was recovered during a study of blood T cell repertoires in COVID-19. Across the study: T cells, B-cell-depleted T cells, or PBMCs provided the cDNA or gDNA that served as material.

The CDR3 is made up of 11 amino acids. The germline V gene encodes CDR1 GTSNPN and CDR2 SVGIG (reference sequence). With regard to this clone: The junction departs from the called germline gene at one end, perhaps through a read error.

Authors' processing steps: How many nucleated cells were present was estimated from reference gene primer amplification. The method was immunoSEQ multiplex PCR; TCRdb's version includes in-frame clones alone and lacks a portion of them. That table supplies the V and J calls and clone size; D and trimming were determined from the DNA. The profile shows around 480,000 clones, around 88% of them singletons. Seattle researchers signed up patients amid active infection and tracked them longitudinally. The sequence was obtained from a woman aged 45-65 years with COVID-19, enrolled during active disease. The sample taken for sequencing was peripheral blood. This sequence joins TRBV30 and TRBJ1-2; no reliable D call. CDR3 coding DNA: TGTGCCTGGAGTATCGGAGGAGGTAACAAGTTC. Protein sequence: CAWSIGGGNKF.